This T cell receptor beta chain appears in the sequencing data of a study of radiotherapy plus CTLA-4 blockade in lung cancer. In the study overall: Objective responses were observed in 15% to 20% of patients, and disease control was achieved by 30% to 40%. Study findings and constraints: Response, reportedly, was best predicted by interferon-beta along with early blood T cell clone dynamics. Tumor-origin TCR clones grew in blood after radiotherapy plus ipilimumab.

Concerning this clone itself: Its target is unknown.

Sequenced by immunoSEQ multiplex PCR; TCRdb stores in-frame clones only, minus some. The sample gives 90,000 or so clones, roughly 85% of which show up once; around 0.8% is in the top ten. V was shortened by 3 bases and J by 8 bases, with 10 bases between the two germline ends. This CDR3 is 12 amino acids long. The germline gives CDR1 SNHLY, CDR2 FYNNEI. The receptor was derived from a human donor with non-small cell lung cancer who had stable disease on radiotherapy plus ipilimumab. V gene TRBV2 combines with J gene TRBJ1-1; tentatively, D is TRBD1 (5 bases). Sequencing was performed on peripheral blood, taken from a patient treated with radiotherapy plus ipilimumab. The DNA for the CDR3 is TGTGCCAGCAGTGAGGGGCAGGTAGAAGCTTTCTTT. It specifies CASSEGQVEAFF.